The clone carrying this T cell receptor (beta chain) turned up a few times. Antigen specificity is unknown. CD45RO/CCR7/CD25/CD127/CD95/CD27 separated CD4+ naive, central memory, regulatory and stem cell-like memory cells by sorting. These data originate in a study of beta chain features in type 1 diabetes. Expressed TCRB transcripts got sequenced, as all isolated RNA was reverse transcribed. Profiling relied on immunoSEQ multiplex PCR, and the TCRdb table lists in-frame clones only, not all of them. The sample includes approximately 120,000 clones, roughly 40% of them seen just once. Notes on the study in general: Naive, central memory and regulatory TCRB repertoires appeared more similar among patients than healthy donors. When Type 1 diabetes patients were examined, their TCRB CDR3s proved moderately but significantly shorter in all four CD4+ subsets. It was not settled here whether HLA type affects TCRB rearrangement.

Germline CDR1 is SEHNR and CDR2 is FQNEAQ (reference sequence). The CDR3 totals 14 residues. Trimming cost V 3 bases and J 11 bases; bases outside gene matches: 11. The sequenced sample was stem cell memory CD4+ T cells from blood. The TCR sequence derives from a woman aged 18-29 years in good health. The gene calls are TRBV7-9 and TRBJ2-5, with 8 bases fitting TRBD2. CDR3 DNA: TGTGCCAGCAGCTTTGGGATAGCGGGAAGGGAGCAGTACTTC. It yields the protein CASSFGIAGREQYF.